The source of this TCR beta chain is a study of blood T cell repertoires in COVID-19. This clone has just a few counts. CDR1 is SGHNT, CDR2 YYREEE, per germline (reference sequence). This CDR3 is built from 15 residues. The junction had 6 bases not matched to a gene; V was cut back by 2 bases and J by 5 bases. TCRdb keeps only in-frame clones here, not all; method: immunoSEQ multiplex PCR. The sample lists 250,000 to 400,000 clones; approximately 89% were seen once. Material for sequencing was peripheral blood. This chain joins TRBV5-4 and TRBJ2-1; TRBD2 matches at 8 bases. The sequence was obtained from a woman aged 25 to 45 with COVID-19, enrolled during active disease. CDR3 nucleotide sequence: TGTGCCAGCAGCTTTCCGGGGGGGCCACACAATGAGCAGTTCTTC. Its translation is CASSFPGGPHNEQFF.